These 19 T cell receptor beta chains came from one sample sequenced in a study of cytomegalovirus exposure and HLA in healthy donors. PCR was performed using 60 Vbeta and 13 Jbeta primers. Using immunoSEQ multiplex PCR, the repertoire was profiled, and TCRdb retains in-frame clones only, with some absent. The repertoire consists of just over 150,000 clones, with about 85% occurring once and the leading ten covering roughly 2.3%. Sequencing used PBMCs. These receptors came from a woman between 18 and 29 years old in good health and CMV-seronegative.

The chain combines TRBV7-2 with TRBJ2-3; a weak D match, TRBD2 (6 bases). CDR3 length: 15 amino acids. With 3 bases removed from V and 5 bases from J, the gap between germline ends came to 15 bases. The germline V gene has CDR1 SGHTA and CDR2 FQGNSA. The DNA for the CDR3 is TGTGCCAGCAGCTTCCGACTAGTTTTAGGAGATACGCAGTATTTT. The encoded protein is CASSFRLVLGDTQYF.

The chain combines TRBV2 with TRBJ2-2; 7 bases line up with TRBD1. Per germline, CDR1 SNHLY and CDR2 FYNNEI. Trimming took 5 bases from V and 5 from J; bases not matched to a gene: 5. The CDR3 is 14 amino acids. The CDR3 sequence: CASSRTGPTGELFF. CDR3 bases: TGTGCCAGCAGTAGGACAGGACCGACCGGGGAGCTGTTTTTT.

About this clone itself: The sample contains more than one DNA sequence encoding this CDR3. This chain connects TRBV7-2 to TRBJ2-7; no definite D call. The CDR3 is made up of 11 amino acids. Germline loops: CDR1 SGHTA, CDR2 FQGNSA. Trimming left V 5 bases short and J 3 bases short, with 5 bases between. CDR3 nucleotides: TGTGCCAGCAGCCCAGGCTACGAGCAGTACTTC. Its translation: CASSPGYEQYF.

In this sample, this clone turned up a few times. V is TRBV15 and J is TRBJ1-4; no clear D gene. The V end lost 0 bases, the J end lost 8 bases, and 13 bases lay between the germline ends. Germline V lookup: CDR1 LNHNV, CDR2 YYDKDF (reference sequence). This CDR3 comprises 15 residues. The DNA of the CDR3 is TGTGCCACCAGCAGAGATCTAGAGCTTTACGAAAAACTGTTTTTT. It is translated as CATSRDLELYEKLFF. The full variable domain, its missing parts supplied by reference TRBV15 and TRBJ1-4, is DAMVIQNPRYQVTQFGKPVTLSCSQTLNHNVMYWYQQKSSQAPKLLFHYYDKDFNNEADTPDNFQSRRPNTSFCFLDIRSPGLGDTAMYLCATSRDLELYEKLFFGSGTQLSVL.

A single count supports this clone. The V and J genes are TRBV30 and TRBJ2-2; TRBD2 matches at 8 bases. Germline V CDR1 and CDR2: GTSNPN, SVGIG (reference sequence). The CDR3 totals 16 residues. The trim removed 1 base at V and 6 bases at J, leaving 10 bases unmatched. The CDR3 nucleotides are TGTGCCTGGAGTGCCTGGGGTGACGGGAGGGCCGGGGAGCTGTTTTTT. It encodes CAWSAWGDGRAGELFF.

The table lists this clone with a count of one. The rearrangement uses TRBV9 and TRBJ2-3; the D gene is possibly TRBD2 (6 bases). Germline V CDR1 and CDR2: SGDLS, YYNGEE. Trimming shortened V by 2 bases and J by 0 bases, and 13 bases separated the two germline ends. The CDR3 has 16 residues. CDR3 loop: CASSVDGGASTDTQYF. In nucleotides, the CDR3 is TGTGCCAGCAGCGTCGATGGAGGGGCGAGCACAGATACGCAGTATTTT.

The chain couples TRBV11-2 to TRBJ1-5; the match to TRBD1 covers 7 bases. After removal of 1 base from V and 1 base from J, the junction contained 1 base not matched to a gene. Germline V gene data show CDR1 as SGHAT and CDR2 as FQNNGV. The CDR3 runs to 15 residues. CDR3 DNA sequence: TGTGCCAGCAGCTTAGGGGACAGCAGCAATCAGCCCCAGCATTTT. It codes for CASSLGDSSNQPQHF.

V is TRBV19 and J is TRBJ1-5, with D possibly TRBD1 on 5 matching bases. The germline V gene encodes CDR1 LNHDA and CDR2 SQIVND (reference sequence). The CDR3 extends over 11 amino acids. V was pared by 4 bases and J by 9 bases, with 7 bases between. The CDR3 here is CASSNQGPQHF. Written as DNA, the CDR3 is TGTGCCAGTAGTAATCAGGGGCCCCAGCATTTT.

This rearrangement joins TRBV15 to TRBJ1-4; D possibly corresponds to TRBD1 (6 bases). CDR1 and CDR2 from the germline V gene are LNHNV and YYDKDF (reference sequence). The CDR3 has 16 residues. Trimming left V 5 bases short and J 10 bases short, with 23 bases between. This CDR3 is CATSGPGGLVGGKLFF. The CDR3, as DNA: TGTGCCACCAGCGGGCCCGGTGGGTTAGTAGGGGGAAAACTGTTTTTT.

The chain recombines TRBV4-3 with TRBJ2-1; no firm D call. The CDR3 is made up of 14 amino acids. The germline V and J ends were trimmed by 1 base and 7 bases, with 11 bases remaining between them. Germline CDR1 reads LGHNA; CDR2 reads YSLEER. Here the CDR3 reads CASSQVLGTNEQFF. CDR3 coding DNA: TGCGCCAGCAGCCAAGTTCTAGGAACTAATGAGCAGTTCTTC.

The CDR3 region is CASSQDGAGSYYEQYF. CDR3 coding DNA: TGTGCCAGCAGCCAAGATGGGGCGGGGAGCTACTACGAGCAGTACTTC. The V and J genes are TRBV4-2 and TRBJ2-7; possibly TRBD2 for D (6 bases). The CDR3 sequence is 16 residues long. The germline CDR1 and CDR2 sequences are LGHNA and YNFKEQ. V was trimmed by 0 bases and J by 3 bases, leaving 15 bases between them.

The chain employs TRBV11-2 and TRBJ2-7, with TRBD2 matching 9 bases. The CDR3 runs 16 residues. Germline values: CDR1 SGHAT, CDR2 FQNNGV. The J segment lost 2 bases and the V segment lost 6 bases, leaving 11 bases of the junction unmatched. CDR3 sequence reads: CASSSFASGAPYEQYF. The CDR3 DNA sequence: TGTGCCAGCAGTTCATTCGCTAGCGGGGCCCCCTACGAGCAGTACTTC.

The chain employs TRBV28 and TRBJ1-3; D might be TRBD1 (6 bases). This CDR3 spans 12 amino acids. CDR1 and CDR2 (germline): MDHEN, SYDVKM. Trimming pared 6 bases from V and 7 bases from J, leaving 10 bases between. The CDR3 nucleotides read TGTGCCAGCAGCCAGCAGGGGAACACCATATATTTT. Protein sequence: CASSQQGNTIYF.

Comments on this clone: Additional DNA sequences in this sample encode the identical CDR3. The J gene is TRBJ2-3, the V gene TRBV15, with TRBD1 as a possible D gene (5 bases). The germline gives CDR1 LNHNV, CDR2 YYDKDF (reference sequence). This CDR3 spans 15 amino acids. V was shortened by 2 bases and J by 3 bases, with 12 bases between the two germline ends. This CDR3 is CATSRIGQGTDTQYF. CDR3 coding DNA: TGTGCCACCAGCAGAATTGGCCAGGGAACAGATACGCAGTATTTT.

This chain connects TRBV4-1 to TRBJ2-7; 9 nucleotides match TRBD1. The germline V gene has CDR1 MGHRA and CDR2 YSYEKL. V was pared by 4 bases and J by 2 bases, with 3 bases of the junction left unmatched. The CDR3 runs 14 residues. For the CDR3, the DNA is TGCGCCAGCAGCCGGGGGACAGGGACCTACGAGCAGTACTTC. Residues: CASSRGTGTYEQYF.

This rearrangement joins TRBV5-4 to TRBJ2-3; the D is unclear. Germline CDR1 and CDR2: SGHNT and YYREEE (reference sequence). The V and J ends lost 2 bases and 2 bases respectively, with 9 bases between them. The CDR3 runs 14 residues. CDR3 DNA: TGTGCCAGCAGCTTACCGAGCCTCACAGATACGCAGTATTTT. Translation: CASSLPSLTDTQYF. The variable domain in full, completed from reference TRBV5-4 and TRBJ2-3, reads ETGVTQSPTHLIKTRGQQVTLRCSSQSGHNTVSWYQQALGQGPQFIFQYYREEENGRGNFPPRFSGLQFPNYSSELNVNALELDDSALYLCASSLPSLTDTQYFGPGTRLTVL.

The rearrangement joins TRBV28 to TRBJ1-6; TRBD1 agrees at 8 bases. V lost 3 bases and J lost 7; bases outside the gene matches: 11. Germline assignment: CDR1 MDHEN and CDR2 SYDVKM. This CDR3 region has 17 residues. This chain's CDR3 is CASSFILPDRANSPLHF. The CDR3 nucleotides read TGTGCCAGCAGTTTTATCCTTCCGGACAGGGCGAATTCACCCCTCCACTTT.

V is TRBV28 and J is TRBJ2-7, with 8 bases identical to TRBD2. V gave up 2 bases and J gave up 1 base; unmatched junction bases: 7. The CDR3 has 16 residues. Germline V CDR1 and CDR2: MDHEN, SYDVKM. CDR3 in amino acids: CASSLLAGYLSYEQYF. The CDR3 DNA is TGTGCCAGCAGTTTACTAGCGGGTTACCTTTCCTACGAGCAGTACTTC. Variable domain in full (rest from reference TRBV28 and TRBJ2-7): DVKVTQSSRYLVKRTGEKVFLECVQDMDHENMFWYRQDPGLGLRLIYFSYDVKMKEKGDIPEGYSVSREKKERFSLILESASTNQTSMYLCASSLLAGYLSYEQYFGPGTRLTVT.

The chain joins TRBV2 to TRBJ2-7, with D possibly matching TRBD1 (5 bases). V lost 7 bases, J lost 4 bases, and 17 bases lay in between. The V gene's germline CDR1 is SNHLY and CDR2 FYNNEI. This CDR3 has 14 residues. In DNA form, the CDR3 reads TGTGCCAGCACCGGACACGGGTCCTTGTACGAGCAGTACTTC. This gives the protein CASTGHGSLYEQYF.